These T cell receptor beta chains were read from a single sample in a study of blood T cell repertoires in COVID-19. TCRdb's copy holds only in-frame clones and misses some; the assay was immunoSEQ multiplex PCR. The data hold 250,000 to 350,000 clones, with 80% to 85% observed a single time. Material for sequencing was peripheral blood. Source of these receptors: a person aged 65 to 85 with COVID-19, enrolled during active disease. Each CDR3 is given with its conserved first and last residue. The order of the fields is J gene, D gene, clone size, V gene, CDR3 protein, CDR3 DNA. The D gene is left open where the match is weak. Clone size is shown for a subset of rows, as once, few, many or a class of expanded clone.

j_gene: TRBJ2-3
d_gene: TRBD2
abundance: NA
v_gene: TRBV5-1
CDR3aa: CASSLAPSGTDTQYF
CDR3nt: TGCGCCAGCAGCTTGGCACCTAGCGGGACAGATACGCAGTATTTT

j_gene: TRBJ1-1
d_gene: TRBD1
abundance: NA
v_gene: TRBV19
CDR3aa: CAAVTLGGQGEAFF
CDR3nt: TGTGCCGCCGTGACCCTAGGTGGACAGGGGGAAGCTTTCTTT

j_gene: TRBJ2-5
d_gene: NA
abundance: NA
v_gene: TRBV6-6
CDR3aa: CASGLGQYF
CDR3nt: TGTGCCAGCGGGCTTGGCCAGTACTTC

j_gene: TRBJ1-6
d_gene: NA
abundance: NA
v_gene: TRBV6-5
CDR3aa: CAGGAKINSPLHF
CDR3nt: TGTGCCGGGGGGGCCAAAATCAATTCACCCCTCCACTTT

j_gene: TRBJ2-7
d_gene: NA
abundance: NA
v_gene: TRBV12-3/TRBV12-4
CDR3aa: CASSLMDTKYF
CDR3nt: TGTGCCAGCAGTTTAATGGACACCAAGTACTTC

j_gene: TRBJ1-2
d_gene: TRBD1
abundance: NA
v_gene: TRBV3-1/TRBV3-2
CDR3aa: CASSPGTVYGYTF
CDR3nt: TGTGCCAGCAGCCCAGGGACAGTTTATGGCTACACCTTC

j_gene: TRBJ2-7
d_gene: TRBD1
abundance: NA
v_gene: TRBV28
CDR3aa: CASRVQTGFTYEQYF
CDR3nt: TGTGCCAGCAGAGTTCAGACAGGGTTCACCTACGAGCAGTACTTC

j_gene: TRBJ1-1
d_gene: NA
abundance: NA
v_gene: TRBV11-3
CDR3aa: CASSRDRNTEAFF
CDR3nt: TGTGCCAGCAGCCGAGACAGGAACACTGAAGCTTTCTTT

j_gene: TRBJ2-2
d_gene: NA
abundance: NA
v_gene: TRBV7-9
CDR3aa: CASSPPGAGELFF
CDR3nt: TGTGCCAGCAGCCCACCCGGGGCCGGGGAGCTGTTTTTT

j_gene: TRBJ2-1
d_gene: TRBD2
abundance: NA
v_gene: TRBV5-4
CDR3aa: CASRGRGESYNEQFF
CDR3nt: TGTGCCAGCAGGGGGCGGGGGGAATCCTACAATGAGCAGTTCTTC

j_gene: TRBJ2-7
d_gene: TRBD2
abundance: NA
v_gene: TRBV5-1
CDR3aa: CASSQGGSTYEQYF
CDR3nt: TGCGCCAGCAGCCAGGGCGGGAGTACCTACGAGCAGTACTTC

j_gene: TRBJ1-2
d_gene: NA
abundance: NA
v_gene: TRBV3-1/TRBV3-2
CDR3aa: CASSLQGGGYTF
CDR3nt: TGTGCCAGCAGCCTACAGGGTGGCGGCTACACCTTC

j_gene: TRBJ2-7
d_gene: NA
abundance: NA
v_gene: TRBV2
CDR3aa: CASSERETYEQYF
CDR3nt: TGTGCCAGCAGTGAAAGAGAAACCTACGAGCAGTACTTC

j_gene: TRBJ1-5
d_gene: NA
abundance: once
v_gene: TRBV7-9
CDR3aa: CASSLVGWGGGNQPQHF
CDR3nt: TGTGCCAGCAGCTTAGTTGGATGGGGGGGTGGCAATCAGCCCCAGCATTTT

j_gene: TRBJ1-5
d_gene: NA
abundance: NA
v_gene: TRBV7-2
CDR3aa: CASSPSIRDQPQHF
CDR3nt: TGTGCCAGCAGCCCGAGTATTCGGGATCAGCCCCAGCATTTT

j_gene: TRBJ2-7
d_gene: TRBD2
abundance: NA
v_gene: TRBV28
CDR3aa: CASYSTSGRAREQYF
CDR3nt: TGTGCCAGCTACTCGACTAGCGGGAGGGCCCGGGAGCAGTACTTC

j_gene: TRBJ1-5
d_gene: TRBD1
abundance: NA
v_gene: TRBV19
CDR3aa: CASNGQGNQPQHF
CDR3nt: TGTGCCAGTAACGGACAGGGCAATCAGCCCCAGCATTTT

j_gene: TRBJ2-6
d_gene: TRBD2
abundance: NA
v_gene: TRBV7-3
CDR3aa: CASSPTSGRGGANVLTF
CDR3nt: TGTGCCAGCAGCCCGACTAGCGGGAGGGGTGGGGCCAACGTCCTGACTTTC

j_gene: TRBJ2-4
d_gene: NA
abundance: many
v_gene: TRBV6-2/TRBV6-3
CDR3aa: CASSYHVSAGEKNIQYF
CDR3nt: TGTGCCAGCAGTTACCATGTTTCGGCAGGGGAAAAAAACATTCAGTACTTC

j_gene: TRBJ1-5
d_gene: NA
abundance: NA
v_gene: TRBV4-1
CDR3aa: CASSQESRDFSNQPQHF
CDR3nt: TGCGCCAGCAGCCAAGAGTCCAGGGATTTCAGCAATCAGCCCCAGCATTTT